These T cell receptor beta chains were read from a single sample in a study of blood T cells in healthy people across ages. TCRdb independently ran MiXCR on the 5' RACE reads; one entry per CDR3 protein. The table lists fewer than 900,000 distinct CDR3 sequences, around 36% of them singletons. Sequenced input: blood. These receptors all come from a man between 18 and 35 years old in good health. Both conserved end residues are part of each CDR3. Fields, in order: J gene, D gene, clone size, V gene, CDR3 DNA, CDR3 protein. D genes are given only for firm matches. Clone sizes are given selectively: once, few, many, or a class where the clone is expanded.

J: TRBJ1-2; D: -; size: once; V: TRBV6-2/TRBV6-3; DNA: TGTGCCAGCAGTCACACCGACCCCGATGGCTACACCTTC; CDR3: CASSHTDPDGYTF
J: TRBJ1-2; D: TRBD1; size: many; V: TRBV25-1; DNA: TGTGCCAGCAAGACAGGGGGCATGGAGGGCTACACCTTC; CDR3: CASKTGGMEGYTF
J: TRBJ1-6; D: -; size: -; V: TRBV4-3; DNA: TGCGCCAGCAGCCAAGCGGGGAGTAATTCACCCCTCCACTTT; CDR3: CASSQAGSNSPLHF
J: TRBJ1-5; D: -; size: -; V: TRBV19; DNA: TGTGCCAGTAGTATGGGGGTAGGCCAGCCCCAGCATTTT; CDR3: CASSMGVGQPQHF
J: TRBJ1-6; D: -; size: few; V: TRBV6-6; DNA: TGTGCCAGCTACAGGGAAACGGATTCACCCCTCCACTTT; CDR3: CASYRETDSPLHF
J: TRBJ2-2; D: -; size: few; V: TRBV28; DNA: TGTGCCAGCAGCTCTAAAGCAGGGTCTGACACCGGGGAGCTGTTTTTT; CDR3: CASSSKAGSDTGELFF
J: TRBJ2-7; D: -; size: -; V: TRBV13; DNA: TGTGCCAGCAGCTCGGACGGAGGCTACGAGCAGTACTTC; CDR3: CASSSDGGYEQYF
J: TRBJ2-5; D: TRBD1; size: few; V: TRBV7-2; DNA: TGTGCCAGCAGCTACCAACAGGGGAGAGAGACCCAGTACTTC; CDR3: CASSYQQGRETQYF
J: TRBJ1-1; D: -; size: few; V: TRBV20-1; DNA: TGCAGTGCTAGAGGTCTTACGGGGGTTCCTGAAGCTTTCTTT; CDR3: CSARGLTGVPEAFF
J: TRBJ1-2; D: -; size: -; V: TRBV12-3/TRBV12-4; DNA: TGTGCCAGCAGTTTAGTCCATCGGGGGCGGGATGGCTACACCTTC; CDR3: CASSLVHRGRDGYTF
J: TRBJ1-2; D: TRBD1; size: -; V: TRBV7-8; DNA: TGTGCCAGCAGCCAGCCACCTGACAGGGGGGAGAGCTACACCTTC; CDR3: CASSQPPDRGESYTF
J: TRBJ2-3; D: TRBD2; size: -; V: TRBV5-1; DNA: TGCGCCAGCAGCGGGAGACTAGCGGGGGGAACAGATACGCAGTATTTT; CDR3: CASSGRLAGGTDTQYF